This T cell receptor (beta chain) was sequenced for a study of cytomegalovirus exposure and HLA in healthy donors. Produced via immunoSEQ multiplex PCR; TCRdb's table is partial and in-frame only. The repertoire consists of 110,000 or so clones, with 80% to 90% occurring once and the leading ten covering about 4.4%. The donors were in the 120-subject validation cohort; that cohort was separate from the 666-subject first cohort. This CDR3 has 14 amino acids. Germline V gene data show CDR1 as MNHEY and CDR2 as SMNVEV (reference sequence). With 9 bases removed from V and 6 bases from J, the gap between germline ends came to 17 bases.

This receptor was taken from a man in his late teens or twenties in good health and CMV-seropositive. The V gene is TRBV27, the J gene TRBJ2-2, with a possible D match to TRBD1 (5 bases). Sequencing input: PBMCs. The CDR3 here is CASLPAGLAGELFF. CDR3 coding DNA: TGTGCCAGTCTCCCGGCAGGGCTGGCCGGGGAGCTGTTTTTT.